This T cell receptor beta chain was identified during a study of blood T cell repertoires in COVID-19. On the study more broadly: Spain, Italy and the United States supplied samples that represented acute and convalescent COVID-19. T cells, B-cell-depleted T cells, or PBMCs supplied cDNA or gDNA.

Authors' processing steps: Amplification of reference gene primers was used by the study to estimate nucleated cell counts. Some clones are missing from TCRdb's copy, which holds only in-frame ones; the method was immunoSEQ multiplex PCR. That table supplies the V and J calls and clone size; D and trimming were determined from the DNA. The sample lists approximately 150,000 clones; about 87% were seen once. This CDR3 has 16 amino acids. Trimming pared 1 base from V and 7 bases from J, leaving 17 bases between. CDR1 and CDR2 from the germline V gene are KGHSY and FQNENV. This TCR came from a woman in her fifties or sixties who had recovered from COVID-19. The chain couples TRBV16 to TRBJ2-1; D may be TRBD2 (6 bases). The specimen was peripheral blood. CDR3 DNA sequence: TGTGCCAGCAGCCAATTGGGAGTAGCCCGGGGGAATGAGCAGTTCTTC. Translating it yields CASSQLGVARGNEQFF.